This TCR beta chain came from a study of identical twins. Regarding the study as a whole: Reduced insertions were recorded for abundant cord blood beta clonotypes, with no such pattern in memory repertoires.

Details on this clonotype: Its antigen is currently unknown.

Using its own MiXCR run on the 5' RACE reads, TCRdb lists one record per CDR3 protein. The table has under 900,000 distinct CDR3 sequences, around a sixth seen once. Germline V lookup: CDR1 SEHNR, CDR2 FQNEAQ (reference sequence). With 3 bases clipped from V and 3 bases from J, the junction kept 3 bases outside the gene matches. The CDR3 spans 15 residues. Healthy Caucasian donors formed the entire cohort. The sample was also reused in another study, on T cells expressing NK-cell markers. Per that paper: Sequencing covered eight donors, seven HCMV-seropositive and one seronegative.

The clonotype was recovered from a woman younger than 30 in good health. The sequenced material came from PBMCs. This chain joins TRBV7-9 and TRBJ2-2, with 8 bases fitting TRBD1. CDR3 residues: CASSFGQGHTGELFF. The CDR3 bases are TGTGCCAGCAGCTTCGGACAGGGCCACACCGGGGAGCTGTTTTTT.